Listed below are T cell receptor beta chains from one sample, sequenced in a study of early T cells in non-severe SARS-CoV-2 infection. TCRdb re-derived calls from the 5' RACE reads in MiXCR, one entry per CDR3 protein. The sample lists roughly 8,500 distinct CDR3 sequences; under 5.5% were seen once. The sequencing input was whole blood. Source of these receptors: an adult who was a healthcare worker with PCR-confirmed SARS-CoV-2 infection or an uninfected control (not recorded which). Both conserved end residues are part of each CDR3. Fields, in order: clone size, CDR3 length, D gene, J gene, V gene, CDR3 DNA, CDR3 protein. A D gene is named only where the DNA matches it firmly. Part of the rows lack a size; the others show once, few, many or a class for expanded clones.

many 12 NA TRBJ1-1 TRBV30 TGTGCCTGGAACCCTAGGAACACTGAAGCTTTCTTT CAWNPRNTEAFF
NA 18 TRBD2 TRBJ2-2 TRBV12-3/TRBV12-4 TGTGCCAACAGATGGGCAGCGGGAGTGGTTTTGAACACCGGGGAGCTGTTTTTT CANRWAAGVVLNTGELFF
medium-sized 15 TRBD1 TRBJ2-3 TRBV12-5 TGTGCTAGTGGTCGAACGGGACAGGGGACAGATACGCAGTATTTT CASGRTGQGTDTQYF
many 16 TRBD2 TRBJ2-1 TRBV20-1 TGCAGTGCATTCAGACTAGCGGGAGGCCCCTACAATGAGCAGTTCTTC CSAFRLAGGPYNEQFF
few 13 NA TRBJ2-1 TRBV6-5 TGTGCCAGCAGTTACGGGGAATTGAATGAGCAGTTCTTC CASSYGELNEQFF
medium-sized 20 TRBD2 TRBJ2-3 TRBV11-2 TGTGCCAGCAGCTCTAGACCCCCCGGGACTAGCGGGAGGAATTTGGATACGCAGTATTTT CASSSRPPGTSGRNLDTQYF
medium-sized 14 NA TRBJ1-2 TRBV6-6 TGTGCCAGCAGTTACCCCGACAGGCAAGATGGCTACACCTTC CASSYPDRQDGYTF
medium-sized 12 TRBD2 TRBJ2-1 TRBV19 TGTGCCAGCCTAGCGGGAGGTGGTGAGCAGTTCTTC CASLAGGGEQFF
medium-sized 14 TRBD1 TRBJ1-1 TRBV29-1 TGCAGCGTCAAGAAAGACAGGGGACGGCCTGAAGCTTTCTTT CSVKKDRGRPEAFF
many 13 TRBD1 TRBJ1-2 TRBV20-1 TGCAGTGCTACCGGGACAGGGGCCTATGGCTACACCTTC CSATGTGAYGYTF
medium-sized 15 NA TRBJ2-5 TRBV18 TGTGCCAGCTCACCACCACGAGCGGAGGGAGAGACCCAGTACTTC CASSPPRAEGETQYF
many 15 TRBD1 TRBJ2-7 TRBV5-1 TGCGCCAGCAGCTTGGCGACAGGGGTTTACTACGAGCAGTACTTC CASSLATGVYYEQYF
many 14 TRBD2 TRBJ2-1 TRBV20-1 TGCAGTGCTAGCGCGGGAGTTAATTATAATGAGCAGTTCTTC CSASAGVNYNEQFF
medium-sized 13 NA TRBJ1-1 TRBV29-1 TGCAGCGTTGAAGATTGGGGGAACACTGAAGCTTTCTTT CSVEDWGNTEAFF
NA 13 NA TRBJ2-3 TRBV3-1 TGTGCCAGCAGCCAAGCCGGGGGAGATACGCAGTATTTT CASSQAGGDTQYF
NA 13 NA TRBJ1-5 TRBV5-6 TGTGTCAGCAGCTTGACGGGCGATCAGCCCCAGCATTTT CVSSLTGDQPQHF
many 13 NA TRBJ2-2 TRBV30 TGTGCCTGGAAGGGACCGAACACCGGGGAGCTGTTTTTT CAWKGPNTGELFF
medium-sized 15 NA TRBJ2-5 TRBV9 TGTGCCAGCAGCCTTACAGGGTTGGGCCAAGAGACCCAGTACTTC CASSLTGLGQETQYF
many 15 TRBD1 TRBJ2-5 TRBV12-3/TRBV12-4 TGTGCCAGCAGACCCCGGACAGGTTCGATGGAGACCCAGTACTTC CASRPRTGSMETQYF
many 15 TRBD1 TRBJ2-7 TRBV30 TGTGCCTGGAGTGTACGCGGGACAGGGGTCTACGAGCAGTACTTC CAWSVRGTGVYEQYF
medium-sized 13 NA TRBJ2-1 TRBV9 TGTGCCAGCAGCATCGGACCAGGCGATGAGCAGTTCTTC CASSIGPGDEQFF
many 15 TRBD1 TRBJ2-4 TRBV3-1 TGTGCCAGCAGCCAAAAGGGGGCTGCCAAAAACATTCAGTACTTC CASSQKGAAKNIQYF
many 15 TRBD2 TRBJ2-7 TRBV11-2 TGTGCCAGCAGCTCCGGACTAGCGGGGTCCTACGAGCAGTACTTC CASSSGLAGSYEQYF
few 15 TRBD1 TRBJ2-5 TRBV5-6 TGTGCCAGCAGCCAGACGGGACAGGCATACGAGACCCAGTACTTC CASSQTGQAYETQYF
medium-sized 15 NA TRBJ2-4 TRBV7-2 TGTGCCAGCAGCTTAGGCGTGAGGGCCAAAAACATTCAGTACTTC CASSLGVRAKNIQYF
many 14 NA TRBJ2-1 TRBV11-2 TGTGCCAGCAGCTTAGCGACAGTCTACAATGAGCAGTTCTTC CASSLATVYNEQFF
medium-sized 14 NA TRBJ1-1 TRBV6-2/TRBV6-3 TGTGCCAGCAGGGCCGGACAATCGAACACTGAAGCTTTCTTT CASRAGQSNTEAFF
medium-sized 18 NA TRBJ2-5 TRBV11-2 TGTGCCAGCAGCTTGGGGGATGGGGTAACAGGAGACCAAGAGACCCAGTACTTC CASSLGDGVTGDQETQYF
NA 13 TRBD2 TRBJ2-1 TRBV27 TGTGCCAGCGGGCGGGAGGGTATCAATGAGCAGTTCTTC CASGREGINEQFF
many 14 NA TRBJ2-7 TRBV11-2 TGTGCCAGCAGCTTAGTAAGTCCAACCTACGAGCAGTACTTC CASSLVSPTYEQYF
medium-sized 14 TRBD1 TRBJ1-1 TRBV5-1 TGCGCCAGCAGCCCGGGACAGACGAACACTGAAGCTTTCTTT CASSPGQTNTEAFF
many 15 TRBD2 TRBJ2-1 TRBV4-1 TGCGCCAGCAGCCAAGGGACTAGCATAGTCAATGAGCAGTTCTTC CASSQGTSIVNEQFF
many 16 TRBD2 TRBJ2-1 TRBV27 TGTGCCAGCAGTGGCGCTAGCGGGAGAGCCTACAATGAGCAGTTCTTC CASSGASGRAYNEQFF
medium-sized 16 TRBD2 TRBJ2-3 TRBV28 TGTGCCAGCAGTTCGCCCGGCGGGAGGACAACAGATACGCAGTATTTT CASSSPGGRTTDTQYF
many 15 TRBD2 TRBJ2-1 TRBV5-1 TGCGCCAGCAGCTCGCGAACTAGCGGGAGGGATGAGCAGTTCTTC CASSSRTSGRDEQFF
medium-sized 15 NA TRBJ2-5 TRBV6-1 TGTGCCAGCAGTGAACGGGACTCCGGTCGAGAGACCCAGTACTTC CASSERDSGRETQYF
many 19 TRBD2 TRBJ2-1 TRBV6-5 TGTGCCAGCAGTTCGAGGACTAGCGGGAGACGAACTCTCTACAATGAGCAGTTCTTC CASSSRTSGRRTLYNEQFF
medium-sized 15 TRBD1 TRBJ1-2 TRBV18 TGTGCCAGCTCACCGTCTTGGACAGGTGAAGGGGGCTACACCTTC CASSPSWTGEGGYTF
many 14 NA TRBJ2-7 TRBV6-5 TGTGCCAGCAGTTACTCGCGCAGGGGCGGCGAGCAGTACTTC CASSYSRRGGEQYF
medium-sized 15 TRBD2 TRBJ2-7 TRBV20-1 TGCAGTGCAACTCCGACTAGCGGAATCTCCTACGAGCAGTACTTC CSATPTSGISYEQYF
many 15 TRBD1 TRBJ2-2 TRBV2 TGTGCCACAAAAATACAGGGGGCGCGCACCGGGGAGCTGTTTTTT CATKIQGARTGELFF
many 14 NA TRBJ2-3 TRBV7-2 TGTGCCAGCACCCCGGACTACCCCACAGATACGCAGTATTTT CASTPDYPTDTQYF
medium-sized 16 NA TRBJ2-1 TRBV9 TGTGCCAGCAGCGTAGTCGGGGCAAGCTCCTACAATGAGCAGTTCTTC CASSVVGASSYNEQFF
many 16 NA TRBJ2-3 TRBV7-6 TGTGCCAGCAGCTTAGCGGGTCGGGCCAGTTCAGATACGCAGTATTTT CASSLAGRASSDTQYF
medium-sized 15 TRBD1 TRBJ2-4 TRBV30 TGTGCCTGGAGTGGGGACAGGGAAGGCAAAAACATTCAGTACTTC CAWSGDREGKNIQYF
many 16 NA TRBJ2-2 TRBV3-1 TGTGCCAGCAGCCACGGAGGGAGAGGGAACACCGGGGAGCTGTTTTTT CASSHGGRGNTGELFF
many 15 NA TRBJ2-3 TRBV19 TGTGCCAGTAGTATAGATCGCCTTAGCCCGGATACGCAGTATTTT CASSIDRLSPDTQYF
many 13 NA TRBJ1-4 TRBV20-1 TGCAGTGCTAGAGATGGAGGGGGTGTAAAACTGTTTTTT CSARDGGGVKLFF
medium-sized 17 NA TRBJ1-1 TRBV6-6 TGTGCCAGCAGTTACTGGAACGTTGAGAGGAAGAACACTGAAGCTTTCTTT CASSYWNVERKNTEAFF
NA 15 TRBD2 TRBJ2-1 TRBV12-3/TRBV12-4 TGTGCCAGCAGTTTCCCGGGACTAGCACAGAATGAGCAGTTCTTC CASSFPGLAQNEQFF